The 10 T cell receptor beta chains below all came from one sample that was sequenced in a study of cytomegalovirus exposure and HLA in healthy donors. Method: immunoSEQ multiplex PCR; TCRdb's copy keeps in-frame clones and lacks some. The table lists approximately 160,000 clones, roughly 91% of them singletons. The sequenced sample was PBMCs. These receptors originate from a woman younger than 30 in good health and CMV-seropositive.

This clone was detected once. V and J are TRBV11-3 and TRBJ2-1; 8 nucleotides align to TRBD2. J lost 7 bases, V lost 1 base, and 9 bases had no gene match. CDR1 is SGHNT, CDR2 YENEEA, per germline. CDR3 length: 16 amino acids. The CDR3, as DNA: TGTGCCAGCAGCTTAGTCTGGCTAGCGGGTCGGAATGAGCAGTTCTTC. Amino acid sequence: CASSLVWLAGRNEQFF.

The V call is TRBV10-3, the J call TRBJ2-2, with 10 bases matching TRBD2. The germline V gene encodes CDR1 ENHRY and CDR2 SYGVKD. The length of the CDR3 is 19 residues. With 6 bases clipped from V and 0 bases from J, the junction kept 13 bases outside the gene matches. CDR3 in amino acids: CAISLLVLAGETNTGELFF. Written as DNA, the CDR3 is TGTGCCATCAGCCTGTTAGTTCTAGCGGGAGAAACGAACACCGGGGAGCTGTTTTTT.

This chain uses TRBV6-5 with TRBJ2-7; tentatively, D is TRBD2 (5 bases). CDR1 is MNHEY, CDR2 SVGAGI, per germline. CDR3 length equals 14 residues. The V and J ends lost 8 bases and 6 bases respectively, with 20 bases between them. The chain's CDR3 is CASQRGQVGFEQYF. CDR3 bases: TGTGCCAGCCAACGCGGGCAGGTTGGGTTCGAGCAGTACTTC.

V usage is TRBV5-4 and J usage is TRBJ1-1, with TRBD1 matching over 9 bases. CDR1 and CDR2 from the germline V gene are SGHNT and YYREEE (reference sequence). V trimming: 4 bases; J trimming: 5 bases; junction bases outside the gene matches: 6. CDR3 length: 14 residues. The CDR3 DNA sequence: TGTGCCAGCAGCGGAGGGACAGGGAAAACTGAAGCTTTCTTT. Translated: CASSGGTGKTEAFF.

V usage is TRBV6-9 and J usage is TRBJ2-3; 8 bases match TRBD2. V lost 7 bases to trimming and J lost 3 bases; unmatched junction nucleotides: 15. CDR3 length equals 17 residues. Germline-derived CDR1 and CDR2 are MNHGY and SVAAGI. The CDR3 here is CASTSLRNREGTDTQYF. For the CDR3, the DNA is TGTGCCAGCACCTCTCTTCGGAACCGGGAGGGGACAGATACGCAGTATTTT.

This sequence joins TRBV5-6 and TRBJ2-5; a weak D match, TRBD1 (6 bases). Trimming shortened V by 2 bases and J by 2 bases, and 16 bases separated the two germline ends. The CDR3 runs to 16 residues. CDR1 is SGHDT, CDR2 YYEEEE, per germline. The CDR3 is CASSFTATGDQETQYF. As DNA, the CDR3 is TGTGCCAGCAGCTTTACTGCGACAGGAGATCAAGAGACCCAGTACTTC.

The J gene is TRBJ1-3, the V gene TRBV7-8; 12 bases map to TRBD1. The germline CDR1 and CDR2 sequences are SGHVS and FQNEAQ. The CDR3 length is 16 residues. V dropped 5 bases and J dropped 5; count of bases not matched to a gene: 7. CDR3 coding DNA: TGTGCCAGCAGCAAATGGGACAGGGGGCGTAGAAACACCATATATTTT. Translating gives CASSKWDRGRRNTIYF.

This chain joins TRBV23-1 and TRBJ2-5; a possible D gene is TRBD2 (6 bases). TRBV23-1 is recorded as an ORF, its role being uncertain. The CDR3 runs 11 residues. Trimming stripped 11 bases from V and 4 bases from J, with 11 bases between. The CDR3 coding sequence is TGCGCCGTGCGGGGACCAGAGACCCAGTACTTC. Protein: CAVRGPETQYF.

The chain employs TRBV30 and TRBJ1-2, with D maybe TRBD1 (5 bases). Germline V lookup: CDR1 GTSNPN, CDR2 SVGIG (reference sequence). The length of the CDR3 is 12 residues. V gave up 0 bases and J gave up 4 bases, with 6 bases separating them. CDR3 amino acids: CAWSVGVYGYTF. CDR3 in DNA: TGTGCCTGGAGTGTAGGGGTCTATGGCTACACCTTC. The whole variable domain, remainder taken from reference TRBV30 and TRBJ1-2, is SQTIHQWPATLVQPVGSPLSLECTVEGTSNPNLYWYRQAAGRGLQLLFYSVGIGQISSEVPQNLSASRPQDRQFILSSKKLLLSDSGFYLCAWSVGVYGYTFGSGTRLTVV.

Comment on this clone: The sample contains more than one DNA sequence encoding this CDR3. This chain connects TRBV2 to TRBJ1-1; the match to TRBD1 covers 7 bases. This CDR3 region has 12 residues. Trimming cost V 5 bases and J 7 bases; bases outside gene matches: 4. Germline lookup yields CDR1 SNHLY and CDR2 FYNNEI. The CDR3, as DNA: TGTGCCAGCAGTTTGGGACAGCTTGAAGCTTTCTTT. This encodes CASSLGQLEAFF.